This TCR beta chain appears in the sequencing data of a study of T-cell reconstitution after alpha-beta-depleted transplantation in children. Germline V lookup: CDR1 MGHRA, CDR2 YSYEKL. CDR3 size: 16 residues. V was trimmed by 2 bases and J by 2 bases, leaving 16 bases between them. TCRbeta library construction was performed incorporating unique molecular identifiers. In TCRdb, the PCR reads were re-called with MiXCR into one record per CDR3 protein. The table includes hundreds of thousands of distinct CDR3 sequences, 18% detected once. The sample in question was PBMCs from the stem cell graft donor, obtained from the stem cell graft. The sequence was obtained from a human donor who donated a stem cell graft to a child with acute lymphoblastic leukemia. This sequence joins TRBV4-1 and TRBJ2-7; no definite D call. The CDR3 loop reads CASSQKVRQTAYEQYF. CDR3 DNA sequence: TGCGCCAGCAGCCAAAAGGTCCGGCAGACCGCCTACGAGCAGTACTTC.